The clone carrying this T cell receptor beta chain was seen repeatedly, ten times or more. This sample stems from a study of early T cells in non-severe SARS-CoV-2 infection. Researchers tagged individual cDNA molecules with unique molecular identifiers. TCRdb reprocessed the 5' RACE reads via MiXCR and lists one record per CDR3 protein. Of tens of thousands of distinct CDR3 sequences listed, around 13% are singletons. Trimming shortened V by 5 bases and J by 0 bases, and 15 bases separated the two germline ends. Germline values: CDR1 SNHLY, CDR2 FYNNEI. The CDR3 is 16 residues long. Sequenced material: whole blood. The TCR sequence derives from an adult who was a healthcare worker with PCR-confirmed SARS-CoV-2 infection or an uninfected control (not recorded which). The genes are TRBV2 and TRBJ2-3, with D possibly matching TRBD1 (5 bases). The CDR3 coding sequence is TGTGCCAGCAGTAGAGGTGGGGCCTCCAGCACAGATACGCAGTATTTT. Translated: CASSRGGASSTDTQYF.